The 7 T cell receptor beta chains in this list originate from one sample, sequenced in a study of T cells in women clearing cervical HPV infection. Only in-frame clones appear in the TCRdb table, and some are missing; sequencing was by immunoSEQ multiplex PCR. This sample contains some 40,000 clones. The specimen sequenced was blood buffy coat. The receptors originated from a woman between 18 and 69 years old with a cervical HPV16 infection that either progressed to CIN3+ or cleared (not recorded which).

On this clone itself: The CDR3 end is not reached by the read, which stops 3 residues before it; the germline J gene fills it in. The V and J genes are TRBV2 and TRBJ2-1, with 8 bases aligning to TRBD2. Trimming took 7 bases from V and 2 from J; bases not matched to a gene: 1. Germline CDR1 SNHLY, CDR2 FYNNEI. The CDR3 loop spans 13 amino acids. CDR3 region: CASKTSAYNEQFF. CDR3 bases read: TGTGCCAGCAAGACTAGCGCCTACAATGAG. Using reference TRBV2 and TRBJ2-1 for the parts outside the CDR3, the full variable domain is EPEVTQTPSHQVTQMGQEVILRCVPISNHLYFYWYRQILGQKVEFLVSFYNNEISEKSEIFDDQFSVERPDGSNFTLKIRSTKLEDSAMYFCASKTSAYNEQFFGPGTRLTVL.

Regarding this clone: The missing CDR3 end, 3 residues past where the read stops, is filled in from the germline J gene. This chain links TRBV5-4 with TRBJ2-7, with D possibly being TRBD1 (6 bases). The CDR3 is 15 amino acids. Trimming removed 3 bases at V and 2 bases at J, with 15 bases between. CDR1 is SGHNT, CDR2 YYREEE, per germline (reference sequence). CDR3 loop: CASSSPGDGAYEQYF. The sequenced part of the CDR3 DNA is TGTGCCAGCAGCTCCCCAGGGGACGGAGCCTACGAG.

Note on this clone: The sequenced fragment ends 3 residues before the CDR3 boundary, so the rest is inferred from the germline J gene. This chain uses TRBV19 with TRBJ2-7; 9 bases match TRBD1. The CDR3 consists of 14 residues. V trimming: 7 bases; J trimming: 5 bases; junction bases outside the gene matches: 9. Germline CDR1 is LNHDA and CDR2 is SQIVND (reference sequence). Incomplete CDR3 DNA: TGTGCCAGTACCTCCGGGACAGGGTGGCACGAG. This sequence encodes CASTSGTGWHE. In full, the CDR3 reads CASTSGTGWHEQYF. The full variable domain, its missing parts supplied by reference TRBV19 and TRBJ2-7, is DGGITQSPKYLFRKEGQNVTLSCEQNLNHDAMYWYRQDPGQGLRLIYYSQIVNDFQKGDIAEGYSVSREKKESFPLTVTSAQKNPTAFYLCASTSGTGWHEQYFGPGTRLTVT.

Worth noting for this clone: With the read ending 3 residues before the CDR3 end, the germline J gene is used to fill in that end. The sample carries other DNA sequences with the same CDR3. The chain uses TRBV14 and TRBJ2-3, with 7 bases aligning to TRBD1. The CDR3 contains 12 residues. Germline lookup yields CDR1 SGHDN and CDR2 FVKESK. The junction had 0 bases not matched to a gene; V was cut back by 4 bases and J by 5 bases. The part of the CDR3 DNA that was read is TGTGCCAGCAGCCCAGGGGGAGATACG. Encoded protein: CASSPGGDT. The entire CDR3 is CASSPGGDTQYF. Combining the CDR3 with reference TRBV14 and TRBJ2-3 gives the whole variable domain EAGVTQFPSHSVIEKGQTVTLRCDPISGHDNLYWYRRVMGKEIKFLLHFVKESKQDESGMPNNRFLAERTGGTYSTLKVQPAELEDSGVYFCASSPGGDTQYFGPGTRLTVL.

Points on this clone: The CDR3 end falls 3 residues outside the read, so it is completed with the germline J gene. The chain has TRBV7-6 and TRBJ1-2, with D possibly being TRBD1 (5 bases). Germline V gene data show CDR1 as SGHVS and CDR2 as FNYEAQ. The CDR3 spans 14 residues. The CDR3 loop is CASSAGTRGQTYTF. CDR3 bases read: TGTGCCAGCAGCGCCGGGACTAGAGGTCAGACC.

As to this clone: The CDR3 goes on 3 residues after the read ends, and that part is filled in from the germline J gene. V gene TRBV19 combines with J gene TRBJ1-2; possibly TRBD1 for D (5 bases). V was shortened by 5 bases and J by 1 base, with 8 bases between the two germline ends. The CDR3 contains 13 residues. Germline assignment: CDR1 LNHDA and CDR2 SQIVND (reference sequence). The CDR3 is CASSLRDNYGYTF. CDR3 bases read: TGTGCCAGTAGTCTCAGGGATAACTATGGC.

Incomplete CDR3 DNA: TGTGCCAGTAGTATGGTACAGGTATCCGAG. It codes for CASSMVQVSE. The full CDR3 protein reads CASSMVQVSEQYF. This chain connects TRBV19 to TRBJ2-7; perhaps TRBD1 as D (5 bases). The read falls 3 residues short of the CDR3 end, and the missing part is taken from the germline J gene. Germline CDR1 reads LNHDA; CDR2 reads SQIVND (reference sequence). This CDR3 has 13 residues. Trimming took off 3 bases at V and 6 bases at J, with 12 bases between the two ends.